A single sample is the source of the 24 T cell receptor beta chains below, sequenced in a study of OX40 agonist ivuxolimab in advanced cancers. TCRdb's copy holds only in-frame clones and misses some; the assay was immunoSEQ multiplex PCR. The sample has 83,000 or so clones, roughly 83% seen once. The sequencing used CD4+ or CD8+ T cells sorted from blood, collected in a trial of the OX40 agonist ivuxolimab. Receptors originate from an adult with an advanced solid tumor such as melanoma, head and neck, liver or kidney cancer.

The V gene is TRBV9, the J gene TRBJ2-3; D tentatively fits TRBD1 or TRBD2 (5 bases each). From germline, CDR1 is SGDLS and CDR2 YYNGEE. The CDR3 runs to 16 residues. With 2 bases removed from V and 2 bases from J, the gap between germline ends came to 15 bases. The CDR3 DNA reads TGTGCCAGCAGCGTCCGGGGTAAAGGGACCACAGATACGCAGTATTTT. Translation: CASSVRGKGTTDTQYF.

The rearrangement uses TRBV7-2 and TRBJ2-1; 9 bases line up with TRBD1. The CDR3 loop spans 15 amino acids. V trimming: 6 bases; J trimming: 0 bases; junction bases outside the gene matches: 3. Germline V CDR1 and CDR2: SGHTA, FQGNSA. The CDR3 bases are TGTGCCAGCAGAGGGACAGGGAGCTCCTACAATGAGCAGTTCTTC. Amino acids: CASRGTGSSYNEQFF.

The chain recombines TRBV5-4 with TRBJ1-4; possibly TRBD1 for D (6 bases). Germline V gene data show CDR1 as SGHNT and CDR2 as YYREEE (reference sequence). V lost 7 bases and J lost 8, with 21 bases in between. There are 15 residues in the CDR3. The CDR3 DNA reads as TGTGCCAGCTCCCTTCGGGGGGGCGCGGGGGAAAAACTGTTTTTT. This gives the protein CASSLRGGAGEKLFF.

To note about this clone: An end of the junction differs from the germline gene, which may be a read error. The rearrangement uses TRBV4-1 and TRBJ1-4; D is unclear. Germline V gene lookup returns CDR1 MGHRA and CDR2 YSYEKL. The CDR3 totals 15 residues. CDR3: CASSLLQGSNKKLFF. CDR3 bases: TGCGCCAGCAGCCTCCTACAAGGGAGTAATAAAAAACTGTTTTTT.

The chain links TRBV6-5 to TRBJ1-1; the D is unclear. Trimming left V 3 bases short and J 3 bases short, with 17 bases between. Germline V CDR1 and CDR2: MNHEY, SVGAGI. CDR3 length: 16 residues. DNA for the CDR3: TGTGCCAGCAGTTATAGAGCCCTGCCTAGGGACACTGAAGCTTTCTTT. Translated, it gives CASSYRALPRDTEAFF.

CDR3 region: CASSVGQGFYNEQFF. The CDR3 region has the DNA TGTGCCAGCAGCGTGGGACAGGGGTTTTACAATGAGCAGTTCTTC. V is TRBV5-4 and J is TRBJ2-1, with 10 bases aligning to TRBD1. The CDR3 is 15 residues long. The germline gives CDR1 SGHNT, CDR2 YYREEE (reference sequence). With 4 bases clipped from V and 4 bases from J, the junction kept 5 bases outside the gene matches. The whole variable domain, remainder taken from reference TRBV5-4 and TRBJ2-1, is ETGVTQSPTHLIKTRGQQVTLRCSSQSGHNTVSWYQQALGQGPQFIFQYYREEENGRGNFPPRFSGLQFPNYSSELNVNALELDDSALYLCASSVGQGFYNEQFFGPGTRLTVL.

V usage is TRBV28 and J usage is TRBJ2-3; the D gene is possibly TRBD2 (5 bases). Trimming stripped 4 bases from V and 2 bases from J, with 10 bases between. There are 14 residues in the CDR3. Germline CDR1 reads MDHEN; CDR2 reads SYDVKM. CDR3 region: CASSWTDSTDTQYF. DNA of the CDR3: TGTGCCAGCAGTTGGACTGACTCCACAGATACGCAGTATTTT.

In nucleotides, the CDR3 is TGTGCCAGCAGCGTGGACAGGGTGGCAAGTGGCTACACCTTC. Amino acid sequence: CASSVDRVASGYTF. J is TRBJ1-2 and V is TRBV9; TRBD1 agrees at 8 bases. This CDR3 comprises 14 residues. From germline, CDR1 is SGDLS and CDR2 YYNGEE. J was trimmed by 7 bases and V by 2 bases; bases with no gene match: 7.

The chain uses TRBV19 and TRBJ2-7; 13 bases align to TRBD2. The CDR3 extends over 15 amino acids. V lost 10 bases to trimming and J lost 6 bases; unmatched junction nucleotides: 12. Looked up from germline, CDR1 is LNHDA and CDR2 is SQIVND (reference sequence). The CDR3: CATSRVLAGGIEQYF. Here the CDR3 DNA reads TGTGCCACCTCTCGGGTACTAGCGGGAGGGATCGAGCAGTACTTC.

The sample holds one count of this clone. The rearrangement links TRBV7-9 to TRBJ1-5, with 7 bases that match TRBD1. Looked up from germline, CDR1 is SEHNR and CDR2 is FQNEAQ (reference sequence). The CDR3 is made up of 18 amino acids. V shed 1 base and J 5 bases; nucleotides not matched to a gene: 14. The CDR3 loop reads CASSLGSFRDSQDQPQHF. The CDR3 DNA is TGTGCCAGCAGCTTAGGATCATTTCGGGACAGCCAGGATCAGCCCCAGCATTTT.

This chain joins TRBV7-8 and TRBJ1-2, with a tentative D call TRBD1 (5 bases). Per germline, CDR1 SGHVS and CDR2 FQNEAQ. Trimming removed 2 bases from V and 4 bases from J, with 11 bases in between. This CDR3 is built from 14 residues. The CDR3 sequence: CASSLKRGSYGYTF. The CDR3 DNA reads TGTGCCAGCAGCTTAAAAAGGGGCAGCTATGGCTACACCTTC.

The rearrangement uses TRBV19 and TRBJ1-2; D gene uncertain. The V gene's germline CDR1 is LNHDA and CDR2 SQIVND (reference sequence). Deletions cut 3 bases from V and 2 bases from J, with 4 bases between. This CDR3 region has 12 residues. CDR3 nucleotide sequence: TGTGCCAGTAGTATCACCAACTATGGCTACACCTTC. Translation gives CASSITNYGYTF. The full variable domain, its missing parts supplied by reference TRBV19 and TRBJ1-2, is DGGITQSPKYLFRKEGQNVTLSCEQNLNHDAMYWYRQDPGQGLRLIYYSQIVNDFQKGDIAEGYSVSREKKESFPLTVTSAQKNPTAFYLCASSITNYGYTFGSGTRLTVV.

The gene calls are TRBV11-2 and TRBJ2-7; perhaps D is TRBD1 or TRBD2 (6 bases each). V was cut by 5 bases and J by 2 bases, with 16 bases left in between. CDR1 SGHAT and CDR2 FQNNGV come from the germline V gene. The CDR3 totals 15 residues. CDR3 DNA: TGTGCCAGCAGCCCTAATTCGGGGGCGACCTACGAGCAGTACTTC. It encodes CASSPNSGATYEQYF.

The chain employs TRBV7-9 and TRBJ1-1; maybe TRBD1 (5 bases). The V end was cut by 3 bases, the J end by 1 base, with 12 bases between. Germline assignment: CDR1 SEHNR and CDR2 FQNEAQ (reference sequence). The CDR3 loop spans 15 amino acids. The CDR3 spells CASSFSGARNTEAFF. In nucleotides, the CDR3 is TGTGCCAGCAGCTTCTCCGGGGCTAGGAACACTGAAGCTTTCTTT.

This rearrangement joins TRBV27 to TRBJ2-1; D gene ambiguous. Trimming cost V 4 bases and J 3 bases, with 13 bases left between them. The CDR3 sequence is 15 residues long. Looked up from germline, CDR1 is MNHEY and CDR2 is SMNVEV (reference sequence). The chain's CDR3 is CASSYERRHYNEQFF. The CDR3 nucleotides are TGTGCCAGCAGTTACGAACGCCGCCACTACAATGAGCAGTTCTTC.

The J gene is TRBJ1-5, the V gene TRBV25-1, with D possibly matching TRBD1 (6 bases). The CDR3 sequence is 12 residues long. Trimming pared 10 bases from V and 6 bases from J, leaving 13 bases between. Per the germline V gene, CDR1 is MGHDK and CDR2 is SYGVNS. The CDR3 protein is CAIPRGIQPQHF. CDR3 bases: TGTGCCATCCCGAGGGGGATTCAGCCCCAGCATTTT.

The chain combines TRBV11-3 with TRBJ2-7; TRBD1 or TRBD2 may be the D gene (6 bases each). In germline, CDR1 is SGHNT, CDR2 YENEEA. The CDR3 contains 12 residues. Between the trimmed V and J ends, which lost 3 bases and 6 bases, there was a span of 9 bases. CDR3 amino acids: CASSFGGLEQYF. The CDR3 bases are TGTGCCAGCAGCTTTGGGGGGCTCGAGCAGTACTTC.

V is TRBV7-9 and J is TRBJ1-1; 9 bases line up with TRBD1. Trimming removed 5 bases from V and 4 bases from J; junction bases left unmatched: 14. The length of the CDR3 is 17 residues. Germline assignment: CDR1 SEHNR and CDR2 FQNEAQ (reference sequence). CDR3 bases: TGTGCCAGCAGCCCGGAGGGAATGGGGACAGGGAGCACTGAAGCTTTCTTT. It yields the protein CASSPEGMGTGSTEAFF. Full variable domain (rest looked up from reference TRBV7-9 and TRBJ1-1): DTGVSQNPRHKITKRGQNVTFRCDPISEHNRLYWYRQTLGQGPEFLTYFQNEAQLEKSRLLSDRFSAERPKGSFSTLEIQRTEQGDSAMYLCASSPEGMGTGSTEAFFGQGTRLTVV.

The V and J genes are TRBV4-1 and TRBJ2-2; 8 nucleotides agree with TRBD1. With V trimmed by 1 base and J by 3 bases, 10 bases remained unmatched. This CDR3 is 18 amino acids long. Germline CDR1 reads MGHRA; CDR2 reads YSYEKL. The CDR3 bases are TGCGCCAGCAGCCAAGTGGTAAAGACAGGGGTTGACACCGGGGAGCTGTTTTTT. Translation gives CASSQVVKTGVDTGELFF.

This clone has a single count. The genes are TRBV9 and TRBJ1-6; D is unclear. V shed 2 bases and J shed 5 bases, with 8 bases lying between them. This CDR3 is 14 amino acids long. In germline, CDR1 is SGDLS, CDR2 YYNGEE. The CDR3 nucleotides are TGTGCCAGCAGCGTGGGGTTGGATAATTCACCCCTCCACTTT. Translating gives CASSVGLDNSPLHF.

The CDR3 nucleotides are TGTGCCAGCAGTTTATCCAGTCTAGCTTTCAATGAGCAGTTCTTC. Its protein is CASSLSSLAFNEQFF. The chain is built from TRBV28 and TRBJ2-1; perhaps TRBD2 as D (5 bases). This CDR3 comprises 15 residues. Germline values: CDR1 MDHEN, CDR2 SYDVKM. Trimming removed 1 base at V and 6 bases at J, with 13 bases between. The whole variable domain, remainder taken from reference TRBV28 and TRBJ2-1, is DVKVTQSSRYLVKRTGEKVFLECVQDMDHENMFWYRQDPGLGLRLIYFSYDVKMKEKGDIPEGYSVSREKKERFSLILESASTNQTSMYLCASSLSSLAFNEQFFGPGTRLTVL.

This chain connects TRBV18 to TRBJ2-7; no clear D. This CDR3 spans 15 amino acids. Trimming cost V 0 bases and J 0 bases, with 9 bases left between them. Germline V gives CDR1 KGHSH, CDR2 LQKENI. Written as DNA, the CDR3 is TGTGCCAGCTCACCACCAGGATCTACCTCCTACGAGCAGTACTTC. It translates to CASSPPGSTSYEQYF.

The J gene is TRBJ1-5, the V gene TRBV9; D gene unclear. From germline, CDR1 is SGDLS and CDR2 YYNGEE. The CDR3 contains 14 residues. V was pared by 0 bases and J by 1 base, with 5 bases between. Here the CDR3 reads CASSVGQSNQPQHF. Written as DNA, the CDR3 is TGTGCCAGCAGCGTAGGTCAGAGCAATCAGCCCCAGCATTTT.

Worth noting for this clone: A read error may produce the germline difference seen at one junction end. Here the CDR3 reads CSGGPQGTQYF. The CDR3 coding sequence is TGCAGTGGTGGACCCCAAGGGACCCAGTACTTC. J is TRBJ2-5 and V is TRBV20-1; D unresolved. Germline lookup yields CDR1 DFQATT and CDR2 SNEGSKA (reference sequence). The CDR3 is 11 residues long.